This T cell receptor beta chain was identified in a study of shared clonotypes between healthy human individuals (dated by TCRdb to 2020 to 2022). Regarding the research as a whole: The cohort comprised a couple of women and three men aged 18 to 49 years. For each donor, CD4 naive and CD4 memory were each given three plates, CD8 naive was given two plates, and CD8 memory was given one plate. The study deeply sequenced blood TCR repertoires of five healthy adults to estimate repertoire size and the extent of clonotype sharing between individuals. To increase sequencing depth and limit assay-specific biases, different laboratories used diverse techniques to prepare libraries and sequence TCR repertoires. Leukapheresis yielded between about 0.8 and 9.5 billion PBMCs per donor. Here is what the overall study found, with its caveats: Estimated clonotype richness was generally larger for naive than for memory subsets. The small number of donors limited the genetic and exposure-history diversity represented. Sharing across a few donors was observed for roughly 5% of naive CD4, about 4% of naive CD8, 2.3% of memory CD4, and about 0.4% of memory CD8 clonotypes. Sampling was limited to blood, and TCR repertoires in tissue likely differ from TCR repertoires in blood. Clonotypes shared by all four sorted-subset donors showed higher generation probabilities than non-shared clonotypes. Incomplete sequencing was indicated by rarefaction of sorted-subset datasets, despite the large sequencing depth. Pairwise subsampling led to the expectation that sequencing depth would affect the degree of clonotype sharing among donors.

This clone was observed once. What antigen it recognizes has not been identified. Base qualities are not provided; no much larger clone lies one nucleotide away. The same CDR3 also results from other DNA sequences found in this sample. Using the deep immunoSEQ assay, multiplex PCR amplified TCR CDR3 regions from genomic DNA. Extracted genomic DNA from each cell subset was spread evenly across all wells of several immunoSEQ 96-well plates, with each plate serving as a replicate. For sorted subsets, each replicate PCR was loaded with approximately 190 ng genomic DNA, equivalent to 30,000 or so T cell genomes. Purified libraries were measured with a Qubit 3.0 fluorometer, size-checked on a Bioanalyzer 2100, and measured again with the KAPA Library Quantification kit. A separate single-read 150-cycle Illumina NextSeq 550 flow cell was used to sequence each immunoSEQ 96-well plate. The paper's processing steps were these. Because only junctional sequences without quality scores were contained in the immunoSEQ output, filtering matching that applied to full-length reads could not be performed. To assign V/J genes and CDR3, sequences were annotated using PyIR, a Python wrapper for IgBLAST v1.9, with IMGT germline references. Reads with weak V/J assignments (E-value above 1e-6), missing CDR3, stop codons, out-of-frame junctions, or ambiguous translated residues were removed. V3J clonotypes were defined as sequences sharing the same inferred V gene, J gene, and CDR3 amino acid sequence. Percentage overlap between repertoires was computed as shared unique clonotypes divided by the size of the smaller repertoire. RTK rarefaction, the Chao1 estimator, and Recon v2.1 estimates of unobserved clonotypes were used to assess repertoire richness. OLGA was used to compute generation probabilities for all TCRbeta clonotypes that the gDNA method yielded from four donors. Entries here come from immuneACCESS through TCRdb and include only in-frame sequences with V and J called. Some clones fail to appear in such tables; in the studies checked, an unresolved V gene covers under half of the shortfall, and the cause of the remainder is unknown. That table gives V, J and clone size, and the DNA gave D and trimming. The sample contains 2,500,000 or so clones, roughly 90% of them found a single time. 0.3% to 0.45% of the sample is held by the ten biggest clonotypes.

In the germline V gene (reference sequence), CDR1 corresponds to SEHNR and CDR2 to FQNEAQ. V and J are trimmed by 3 bases and 6 bases, and the gene matches miss 2 bases of the junction. From the cysteine up to the phenylalanine, the CDR3 has a length of 13 residues. The CDR3 DNA has 39 bases and is translated from base 1. The donors were healthy, HIV-negative adults with no recently reported acute infections or vaccinations. Only Caucasian adults living in Nashville, Tennessee, USA were represented among the donors. Magnetic negative selection was used to enrich CD4+ T cells, after which naive cells were positively selected on CD45RA and the negative fraction became the memory subset. Blood was collected by leukapheresis, and PBMCs were isolated by Ficoll-Histopaque density gradient centrifugation and then cryopreserved in liquid nitrogen vapor phase. Purity and quantity of every magnetically sorted T cell population were checked by analytical flow cytometry. From each sorted fraction, genomic DNA was isolated and quantified by UV absorbance on a Nanodrop 2000c.

Sequencing used naive CD4+ T cells from PBMCs. The cell subset or site label for this specimen denotes: CD45RA+ positively selected. This clonotype was obtained from a man aged 18 to 35 in good health. Some clones in this sample may be carry-over from other donors' samples. The V and J segments used are TRBV7-9 and TRBJ2-1, with TRBD2 matching 7 junction bases. The CDR3 is CASSLGGSNEQFF. The nucleotides read TGTGCCAGCAGCTTGGGGGGGTCCAATGAGCAGTTCTTC.